A selection of T cell receptor beta chains follows, all from one sample in a study of blood T cell repertoires in COVID-19. Libraries were prepared by immunoSEQ multiplex PCR; TCRdb keeps only in-frame clonotypes and omits some of them. The sample shows 150,000 or so clones, approximately 90% of them seen only once. Sequencing used peripheral blood. Receptor source: a middle-aged woman with acute or convalescent COVID-19. CDR3s leave out the opening cysteine and the closing phenylalanine or tryptophan. Fields, in order: V gene, J gene, CDR3 protein.

TRBV21-1	TRBJ1-1	ATPKEGDRMNTEAF
TRBV7-2	TRBJ2-3	ASSFSTSPDTQY
TRBV10-3	TRBJ1-1	AIREQGDTEAF
TRBV28	TRBJ2-3	ASSLGQPNTQY
TRBV5-1	TRBJ2-1	ASSLLTSSYNEQF
TRBV12-5	TRBJ2-2	ASASGQGVAGELF
TRBV10-3	TRBJ1-1	AVKPGQTNTEAF
TRBV19	TRBJ1-5	ASSIWFSGNQPQH
TRBV10-3	TRBJ1-4	AISESRGWNEKLF
TRBV9	TRBJ2-5	ASSPGHGLQETQY
TRBV6-5	TRBJ1-1	ASRTGLNTEAF
TRBV6-5	TRBJ1-1	ASSYGRPGFEAF
TRBV11-2	TRBJ1-6	ASSTQSGTGVSPLH
TRBV5-1	TRBJ2-2	ASSKRQGTYTGELF
TRBV28	TRBJ1-6	ASCPPRLENSPLH
TRBV6-5	TRBJ2-1	ASRRQGLSNEQF
TRBV5-1	TRBJ2-5	ASSLTTGGYQETQY
TRBV18	TRBJ2-5	ASSPPRTGGETQY
TRBV12-3/TRBV12-4	TRBJ2-5	ASSTTSGETQY
TRBV15	TRBJ2-1	ATGLAGGPNEQF
TRBV27	TRBJ1-2	ASSPEPRDRGVGYGYT
TRBV2	TRBJ2-6	ASTRDRGSGANVLT
TRBV9	TRBJ1-2	ASSVEDRHGYT
TRBV18	TRBJ1-5	ASSLSRDRNQPQH
TRBV5-8	TRBJ2-7	ASSAVAGDSYEQY
TRBV18	TRBJ2-1	ASSPSPSVETYNEQF
TRBV11-2	TRBJ1-6	ASSLSTPGGWSSPLH
TRBV23-1	TRBJ2-5	ASSQSGLWQGITGEKETQY
TRBV5-6	TRBJ2-5	ASSVLAGGQETQY
TRBV9	TRBJ2-2	ASSVGQGATGELF
TRBV9	TRBJ2-7	ASSVGDRTYEQY
TRBV27	TRBJ2-2	ATTTSFVGTGNTGELF
TRBV5-4	TRBJ2-3	ASSLWLAGGTDTQY
TRBV11-2	TRBJ2-1	ASSAKVGTKDNEQF
TRBV5-1	TRBJ2-2	ASSFTPGLAGAKNTGELF
TRBV5-6	TRBJ1-6	ASSESGTVYNSPLH
TRBV24-1	TRBJ2-1	ATIRLAGGEQF
TRBV7-2	TRBJ1-3	ASSLATGSGNTIY
TRBV2	TRBJ2-7	ASSVGLAVEQY
TRBV19	TRBJ1-4	ASSPTGRQIEKLF
TRBV21-1	TRBJ2-1	ASSKRRLAGLPEQF
TRBV7-9	TRBJ2-1	ASSLNSGTEQF
TRBV18	TRBJ2-7	ASSPPVSGKEQY
TRBV4-2	TRBJ1-2	ASSQEGAGSSGYT
TRBV4-2	TRBJ2-3	ASSQAEGQGVRTDTQY
TRBV14	TRBJ2-7	ASNQQGASYEQY
TRBV15	TRBJ1-2	ATSRGGRALNYGYT
TRBV6-5	TRBJ1-2	ASSSPRQFYGYT
TRBV30	TRBJ2-3	AWRFSGGMLGTQY
TRBV3-1/TRBV3-2	TRBJ2-1	ASSQGAGGPVGV
TRBV7-3	TRBJ2-4	ASSLKAGSKNIQY